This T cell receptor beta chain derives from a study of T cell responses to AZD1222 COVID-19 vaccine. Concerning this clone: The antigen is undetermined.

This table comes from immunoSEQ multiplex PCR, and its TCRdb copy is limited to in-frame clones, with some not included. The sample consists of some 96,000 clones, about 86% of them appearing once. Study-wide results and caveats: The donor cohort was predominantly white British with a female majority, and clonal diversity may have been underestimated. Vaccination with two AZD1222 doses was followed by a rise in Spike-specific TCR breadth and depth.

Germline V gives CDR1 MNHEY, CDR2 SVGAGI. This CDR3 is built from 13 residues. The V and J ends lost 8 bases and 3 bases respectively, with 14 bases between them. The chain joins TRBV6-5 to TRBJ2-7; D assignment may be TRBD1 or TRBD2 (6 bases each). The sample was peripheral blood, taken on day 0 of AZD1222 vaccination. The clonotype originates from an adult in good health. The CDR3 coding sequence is TGTGCCAGCGGCGGGACACCAAACTACGAGCAGTACTTC. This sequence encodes CASGGTPNYEQYF.